Listed below are T cell receptor beta chains from one sample, sequenced in a study of blood T cell repertoires in COVID-19. Sequenced by immunoSEQ multiplex PCR; TCRdb stores in-frame clones only, minus some. The table records 65,000 to 70,000 clones, approximately 86% of them present only once. Sequenced input: peripheral blood. These receptors originate from a man aged 45-65 years with acute or convalescent COVID-19. CDR3s include the opening cysteine and the closing phenylalanine or tryptophan. The D gene is left open where the match is weak. Expanded clones are given a class, and other clones once, few, many or no size at all.

>TRBD1|TRBV5-1|TRBJ1-2|.
CASSLDGDRSPYGYTF
TGCGCCAGCAGCTTGGATGGGGACAGGAGTCCCTATGGCTACACCTTC
>.|TRBV7-8|TRBJ2-5|.
CASSLGGTPSQETQYF
TGTGCCAGCAGCTTAGGGGGGACACCTTCCCAAGAGACCCAGTACTTC
>.|TRBV2|TRBJ1-2|.
CASSEASSPEGYTF
TGTGCCAGCAGTGAAGCGTCATCCCCGGAGGGCTACACCTTC
>.|TRBV6-5|TRBJ1-1|medium-sized
CASSYSVVRMNTEAFF
TGTGCCAGCAGTTACTCGGTGGTTAGAATGAACACTGAAGCTTTCTTT
>TRBD1|TRBV2|TRBJ2-3|few
CASSEAQGATDTQYF
TGTGCCAGCAGTGAGGCACAGGGGGCGACAGATACGCAGTATTTT
>TRBD2|TRBV3-1/TRBV3-2|TRBJ2-7|.
CASSPSGTGSYEQYF
TGTGCCAGCAGCCCTAGCGGGACCGGCTCCTACGAGCAGTACTTC
>.|TRBV4-2|TRBJ1-3|.
CASSLAGDTIYF
TGTGCCAGCAGCCTCGCGGGAGACACCATATATTTT
>.|TRBV2|TRBJ1-6|once
CASSEIVVQPLHF
TGTGCCAGCAGTGAAATCGTGGTTCAGCCCCTCCACTTT
>TRBD1|TRBV2|TRBJ2-7|.
CASRVPGQGVVDEQYF
TGTGCCAGCAGGGTCCCGGGACAGGGGGTAGTGGACGAGCAGTACTTC
>.|TRBV5-1|TRBJ2-7|.
CASSLQHRAYEQYF
TGCGCCAGCAGCTTGCAGCACAGGGCCTACGAGCAGTACTTC
>TRBD2|TRBV7-9|TRBJ2-3|.
CASSYSGSTDTQYF
TGTGCCAGCAGCTATAGCGGGAGCACAGATACGCAGTATTTT
>.|TRBV30|TRBJ1-2|.
CAWRPQGTRRQSGYTF
TGTGCCTGGAGGCCTCAGGGGACCAGGCGTCAATCTGGCTACACCTTC
>.|TRBV7-6|TRBJ2-6|.
CASSSDFSGANVLTF
TGTGCCAGCAGCTCGGACTTCTCTGGGGCCAACGTCCTGACTTTC
>TRBD1|TRBV13|TRBJ1-4|few
CASSLRTGSEKLFF
TGTGCCAGCAGCTTAAGGACAGGGAGTGAAAAACTGTTTTTT
>.|TRBV5-6|TRBJ1-5|.
CASSFGTTNQPQHF
TGTGCCAGCAGTTTCGGGACAACCAATCAGCCCCAGCATTTT
>TRBD1|TRBV28|TRBJ1-4|.
CASSLTGTNEKLFF
TGTGCCAGCAGTCTGACAGGGACTAATGAAAAACTGTTTTTT
>TRBD2|TRBV5-1|TRBJ2-7|.
CASYGRASGYNEQYF
TGCGCCAGCTACGGCCGCGCTAGCGGGTACAACGAGCAGTACTTC
>.|TRBV11-2|TRBJ2-7|.
CASSLASQAPYYEQYF
TGTGCCAGCAGCTTAGCCTCCCAGGCCCCTTACTACGAGCAGTACTTC
>TRBD1|TRBV6-1|TRBJ2-7|.
CASSEPGQVSYEQYF
TGTGCCAGCAGTGAACCGGGACAGGTCTCCTACGAGCAGTACTTC
>TRBD1|TRBV7-2|TRBJ1-4|.
CASSLAGGEKLFF
TGTGCCAGCAGCTTAGCAGGGGGCGAAAAACTGTTTTTT
>.|TRBV30|TRBJ1-5|.
CAWSLGSTHHQPQHF
TGTGCCTGGAGTCTCGGATCGACACACCATCAGCCCCAGCATTTT
>.|TRBV7-8|TRBJ1-1|.
CASSPRGERDTEAFF
TGTGCCAGCAGCCCCAGGGGTGAAAGGGACACTGAAGCTTTCTTT
>TRBD1|TRBV7-3|TRBJ2-1|.
CASSPQGANEQFF
TGTGCCAGCAGCCCTCAGGGGGCGAATGAGCAGTTCTTC
>.|TRBV11-2|TRBJ1-5|.
CASSLVRDQPQHF
TGTGCCAGCAGCTTAGTTCGCGATCAGCCCCAGCATTTT
>TRBD1|TRBV11-3|TRBJ1-2|few
CASSSTGQGAEGYTF
TGTGCCAGCAGCTCAACGGGACAGGGGGCTGAAGGCTACACCTTC
>TRBD1|TRBV6-5|TRBJ1-5|.
CASSYRQGGQPQHF
TGTGCCAGCAGTTATCGACAGGGGGGACAGCCCCAGCATTTT
>TRBD1|TRBV11-1|TRBJ2-1|.
CASSLNRGLWNEQFF
TGTGCCAGCAGCTTAAACAGGGGGCTGTGGAATGAGCAGTTCTTC
>TRBD2|TRBV6-1|TRBJ2-1|once
CASSEGAGAVDEQFF
TGTGCCAGCAGTGAAGGGGCGGGAGCCGTAGATGAGCAGTTCTTC
>.|TRBV20-1|TRBJ1-1|.
CSASLGGRITEAFF
TGCAGTGCTAGTCTCGGGGGGCGGATCACTGAAGCTTTCTTT
>.|TRBV6-5|TRBJ2-7|.
CASSYGEVGTYEQYF
TGTGCCAGCAGTTACGGGGAGGTAGGAACCTACGAGCAGTACTTC
>.|TRBV19|TRBJ1-5|.
CASGRQGNQPQHF
TGTGCCAGTGGCCGACAGGGCAATCAGCCCCAGCATTTT
>.|TRBV5-6|TRBJ2-1|.
CASSSDRSSYNEQFF
TGTGCCAGCAGCTCAGACAGAAGCTCCTACAATGAGCAGTTCTTC
>.|TRBV3-1/TRBV3-2|TRBJ1-4|.
CASSSTWTAHNEKLFF
TGTGCCAGCAGCTCTACGTGGACAGCCCATAATGAAAAACTGTTTTTT
>TRBD1|TRBV7-3|TRBJ1-6|.
CASSITGGGNSPLHF
TGTGCCAGCAGCATCACAGGGGGCGGAAACTCACCCCTCCACTTT
>.|TRBV6-5|TRBJ2-2|.
CASISGTTGELFF
TGTGCCAGCATCTCGGGTACCACCGGGGAGCTGTTTTTT
>.|TRBV5-4|TRBJ1-5|.
CASSPGVDQPQHF
TGTGCCAGCAGCCCAGGGGTGGATCAGCCCCAGCATTTT
>.|TRBV30|TRBJ1-2|.
CAWSDQGYGYTF
TGTGCCTGGAGTGATCAGGGGTATGGCTACACCTTC
>.|TRBV6-5|TRBJ2-2|.
CASTRPSGTGELFF
TGTGCCAGCACCCGCCCATCCGGTACCGGGGAGCTGTTTTTT